This T cell receptor beta chain was captured in a study of blood T cell repertoires in COVID-19. Whole-study context: Donors in the United States, Italy and Spain gave samples during acute or convalescent COVID-19. Sources were T cells, B-cell-depleted T cells, or PBMCs; the material itself was cDNA or gDNA.

Germline CDR1 and CDR2: SGDLS and YYNGEE. The ends lost 0 bases at V and 7 bases at J; junction bases unmatched: 18. CDR3 length: 18 residues. This clone has only a few counts. As handled by the study authors: Nucleated cell number was recorded as an estimate derived from reference gene primer amplification. Repertoires were generated with immunoSEQ multiplex PCR, while TCRdb's copy carries only in-frame clones and drops some. The D gene and trimming were derived from the DNA, and the V and J assignments and clone size from that table. This sample has more than 100,000 clones; approximately 80% occur once, and the top ten carry around 3.9%.

This chain links TRBV9 with TRBJ1-1; TRBD1 aligns across 7 bases. Sequencing was carried out using peripheral blood. The origin of this receptor is a woman of 80 years or more with acute or convalescent COVID-19. CDR3 sequence (DNA): TGTGCCAGCAGCGTAGATGCGGTCGAACAGGGGCGAGTTATTGAAGCTTTCTTT. It codes for CASSVDAVEQGRVIEAFF. Full variable domain (rest looked up from reference TRBV9 and TRBJ1-1): DSGVTQTPKHLITATGQRVTLRCSPRSGDLSVYWYQQSLDQGLQFLIQYYNGEERAKGNILERFSAQQFPDLHSELNLSSLELGDSALYFCASSVDAVEQGRVIEAFFGQGTRLTVV.